These 25 T cell receptor beta chains came from one sample sequenced in a study of siplizumab effects on memory and regulatory T cells (dated by TCRdb to about 2019). Library preparation used the immunoSEQ multiplex PCR assay. TCRdb retrieved this table from immuneACCESS and kept in-frame rearrangements only. Not all clones are present; in checked studies, unresolved V genes account for under half, and no reason is known for the remainder. In all, the sample holds 99,000 or so clones, and roughly 92% of those were seen once. The top ten constitute 0.55% to 0.8% of the sample. Source material: Tregs sorted from blood. These receptors originate from a human donor in good health.

The genes are TRBV4-3 and TRBJ1-2, with TRBD1 as a possible D gene (5 bases). The CDR3 consists of 15 residues. Germline V gene data show CDR1 as LGHNA and CDR2 as YSLEER. Trimming shortened V by 4 bases and J by 3 bases, and 15 bases separated the two germline ends. CDR3 protein: CASSLNRGGYYGYTF. CDR3 coding DNA: TGCGCCAGCAGCCTCAACCGGGGGGGGTACTATGGCTACACCTTC.

J is TRBJ1-1 and V is TRBV7-2; TRBD1 matches at 7 bases. The germline gives CDR1 SGHTA, CDR2 FQGNSA. With V trimmed by 5 bases and J by 11 bases, 14 bases remained unmatched. This CDR3 contains 14 residues. CDR3 sequence: CASSRDRAPSVAFF. Here the CDR3 DNA reads TGTGCCAGCAGCCGAGACAGGGCACCCTCGGTTGCTTTCTTT. The full variable domain, rest sourced from reference TRBV7-2 and TRBJ1-1, is GAGVSQSPSNKVTEKGKDVELRCDPISGHTALYWYRQSLGQGLEFLIYFQGNSAPDKSGLPSDRFSAERTGGSVSTLTIQRTQQEDSAVYLCASSRDRAPSVAFFGQGTRLTVV.

The rearrangement joins TRBV9 to TRBJ2-2, with D tentatively TRBD1 or TRBD2 (6 bases each). The CDR3 is 15 amino acids. The V gene lost 0 bases and the J gene lost 5 bases, with 11 bases spanning the gap. Germline V gives CDR1 SGDLS, CDR2 YYNGEE. This CDR3 is CASSVAGATTGELFF. The CDR3 DNA sequence: TGTGCCAGCAGCGTAGCGGGGGCTACTACCGGGGAGCTGTTTTTT.

V usage is TRBV27 and J usage is TRBJ1-2, with D unclear. The germline gives CDR1 MNHEY, CDR2 SMNVEV (reference sequence). Trimming left V 6 bases short and J 0 bases short, with 11 bases between. The CDR3 extends over 14 amino acids. The CDR3 DNA is TGTGCCAGCAGGTCCAGGAACTCTAACTATGGCTACACCTTC. The encoded protein is CASRSRNSNYGYTF.

This clone appeared a few times. The rearrangement uses TRBV5-4 and TRBJ1-1; no clear D gene. The V gene's germline CDR1 is SGHNT and CDR2 YYREEE (reference sequence). The CDR3 is 13 residues long. The ends were cut back, 4 bases at V and 1 base at J, with 8 bases in the middle. The CDR3 DNA follows: TGTGCCAGCAGCCTTACTTGGAACACTGAAGCTTTCTTT. It yields the protein CASSLTWNTEAFF.

V gene TRBV7-9 combines with J gene TRBJ2-1; TRBD1 matches 8 bases. Trimming at V came to 5 bases and at J to 8 bases, leaving 17 bases not matched to a gene. The germline V gene encodes CDR1 SEHNR and CDR2 FQNEAQ (reference sequence). This CDR3 spans 17 amino acids. CDR3 sequence reads: CASSLYPRTGWLHEQFF. The CDR3 bases are TGTGCCAGCAGCCTCTACCCCCGGACAGGGTGGTTGCATGAGCAGTTCTTC.

The chain joins TRBV5-4 to TRBJ2-3; 7 bases agree with TRBD2. J lost 0 bases, V lost 3 bases, and 4 bases had no gene match. The CDR3 sequence is 15 residues long. Germline lookup yields CDR1 SGHNT and CDR2 YYREEE (reference sequence). CDR3 DNA sequence: TGTGCCAGCAGCTCGGGACTATTAAGCACAGATACGCAGTATTTT. Amino acids: CASSSGLLSTDTQYF.

The chain recombines TRBV2 with TRBJ1-4; 7 bases line up with TRBD1. Germline CDR1 and CDR2: SNHLY and FYNNEI. V trimming: 6 bases; J trimming: 4 bases; junction bases outside the gene matches: 14. CDR3 size: 17 residues. The CDR3 DNA reads TGTGCCAGCAGCCGGTACGGGACAGCGAGGGGTAATGAAAAACTGTTTTTT. Translating it yields CASSRYGTARGNEKLFF.

The J gene is TRBJ1-6, the V gene TRBV5-1; D gene uncertain. The CDR3 consists of 15 residues. V gave up 0 bases and J gave up 0 bases, with 4 bases separating them. In germline, CDR1 is SGHRS, CDR2 YFSETQ. This CDR3 is CASSLGVSYNSPLHF. CDR3 nucleotides: TGCGCCAGCAGCTTGGGGGTCTCCTATAATTCACCCCTCCACTTT.

The rearrangement links TRBV11-3 to TRBJ2-7; the D is unclear. V gave up 1 base and J gave up 5 bases, with 18 bases separating them. This CDR3 is built from 16 residues. CDR1 and CDR2 (germline): SGHNT, YENEEA. The CDR3 region has the DNA TGTGCCAGCAGCTTAGGACGCGGTGGGCTGAGCCACGAGCAGTACTTC. Translated, it gives CASSLGRGGLSHEQYF.

The rearrangement joins TRBV6-1 to TRBJ1-5, with 7 bases identical to TRBD1. The germline CDR1 and CDR2 sequences are MNHNS and SASEGT. V lost 3 bases, J lost 2 bases, and 10 bases stayed unmatched. The CDR3 runs to 17 residues. The CDR3 here is CASSESIGGLRNQPQHF. The CDR3 DNA reads as TGTGCCAGCAGTGAGAGTATAGGGGGCCTGCGCAATCAGCCCCAGCATTTT.

V gene TRBV29-1 combines with J gene TRBJ1-5; D uncertain. This CDR3 is 13 amino acids long. CDR1 SQVTM and CDR2 ANQGSEA come from the germline V gene. The V and J ends lost 4 bases and 1 base respectively, with 8 bases between them. CDR3 bases: TGCAGCGTTGTGATAGGAAGCAATCAGCCCCAGCATTTT. Encoded protein: CSVVIGSNQPQHF.

The chain couples TRBV28 to TRBJ1-1; TRBD1 might be the D (5 bases). The V gene's germline CDR1 is MDHEN and CDR2 SYDVKM. The CDR3 extends over 13 amino acids. The V and J ends lost 5 bases and 4 bases respectively, with 11 bases between them. CDR3 residues: CASSPPGGTEAFF. CDR3 DNA: TGTGCCAGCAGTCCCCCGGGGGGCACTGAAGCTTTCTTT. Supplemented by reference TRBV28 and TRBJ1-1, the full variable domain reads DVKVTQSSRYLVKRTGEKVFLECVQDMDHENMFWYRQDPGLGLRLIYFSYDVKMKEKGDIPEGYSVSREKKERFSLILESASTNQTSMYLCASSPPGGTEAFFGQGTRLTVV.

The rearrangement uses TRBV9 and TRBJ2-5, with 10 bases identical to TRBD1. V gave up 2 bases and J gave up 5 bases; unmatched junction bases: 6. The CDR3 loop spans 15 amino acids. Germline V CDR1 and CDR2: SGDLS, YYNGEE. The CDR3 DNA is TGTGCCAGCAGCGTTCGACAGGGGGCTTTTGAGACCCAGTACTTC. Amino acid sequence: CASSVRQGAFETQYF.

This clone was found once. The V gene is TRBV7-3, the J gene TRBJ2-2; D is unresolved. Trimming took off 4 bases at V and 7 bases at J, with 10 bases between the two ends. The CDR3 loop spans 13 amino acids. The germline V gene has CDR1 SGHTA and CDR2 FQGTGA. CDR3 sequence (DNA): TGTGCCAGCAGCTCGCTTCTAGGCGGGGAGCTGTTTTTT. Translating gives CASSSLLGGELFF. The complete variable domain, with remaining parts taken from reference TRBV7-3 and TRBJ2-2, reads GAGVSQTPSNKVTEKGKYVELRCDPISGHTALYWYRQSLGQGPEFLIYFQGTGAADDSGLPNDRFFAVRPEGSVSTLKIQRTERGDSAVYLCASSSLLGGELFFGEGSRLTVL.

The rearrangement links TRBV11-2 to TRBJ1-2, with D perhaps matching TRBD1 (5 bases). Trimming removed 1 base from V and 3 bases from J, with 9 bases in between. Germline CDR1 SGHAT, CDR2 FQNNGV. The CDR3 length is 14 residues. The CDR3 sequence is CASSLGVGDYGYTF. The CDR3 nucleotides read TGTGCCAGCAGCTTAGGTGTAGGGGACTATGGCTACACCTTC.

The CDR3 region has the DNA TGTGCCTGGAATGCACAGGGGCGGAACATTCAGTACTTC. Protein sequence: CAWNAQGRNIQYF. The chain recombines TRBV30 with TRBJ2-4, with 7 bases aligning to TRBD1. The CDR3 spans 13 residues. Trimming cost V 4 bases and J 7 bases; bases outside gene matches: 7. CDR1 and CDR2 (germline): GTSNPN, SVGIG (reference sequence).

The gene calls are TRBV9 and TRBJ2-1; 8 nucleotides agree with TRBD1. CDR1 is SGDLS and CDR2 is YYNGEE in the germline V gene. The CDR3 has 16 amino acids. The ends lost 4 bases at V and 0 bases at J; junction bases unmatched: 6. The CDR3 loop is CASSFRTGSSYNEQFF. CDR3 bases: TGTGCCAGCAGCTTTAGGACAGGGAGCTCCTACAATGAGCAGTTCTTC.

The chain employs TRBV6-6 and TRBJ2-7; 9 nucleotides agree with TRBD1. Per germline, CDR1 MNHNY and CDR2 SVGAGI (reference sequence). The CDR3 has 15 amino acids. Trimming cost V 5 bases and J 0 bases; bases outside gene matches: 5. The CDR3 nucleotides are TGTGCCAGCAGTACGGGACAGGGAATCTCCTACGAGCAGTACTTC. Amino acids: CASSTGQGISYEQYF.

This clone has only a few counts. The V and J genes are TRBV30 and TRBJ1-1; D gene ambiguous. CDR3 length: 15 amino acids. V was cut by 2 bases and J by 0 bases, with 13 bases left in between. Germline lookup yields CDR1 GTSNPN and CDR2 SVGIG (reference sequence). CDR3 in amino acids: CAWSSRWSMNTEAFF. CDR3 DNA: TGTGCCTGGAGTTCCCGGTGGAGCATGAACACTGAAGCTTTCTTT.

This chain links TRBV10-3 with TRBJ2-5; unclear D gene. The end of the DNA fits TRBJ2-7 better, so the J call may be wrong. This CDR3 spans 13 amino acids. The germline V gene encodes CDR1 ENHRY and CDR2 SYGVKD. The CDR3 DNA follows: TGTGCCATCAGCAGCAGGTATACTTACGAGCAGTACTTC. Amino acid sequence: CAISSRYTYEQYF.

J is TRBJ2-3 and V is TRBV2; 11 nucleotides line up with TRBD2. V lost 5 bases, J lost 4 bases, and 14 bases stayed unmatched. The CDR3 length is 18 residues. Germline CDR1 reads SNHLY; CDR2 reads FYNNEI. In nucleotides, the CDR3 is TGTGCCAGCAGTAGGGTAGCGGGAGGGCCAGGTAGCGCAGATACGCAGTATTTT. Protein: CASSRVAGGPGSADTQYF.

The chain uses TRBV30 and TRBJ2-2, with D perhaps being TRBD1 or TRBD2 (5 bases each). The germline CDR1 and CDR2 sequences are GTSNPN and SVGIG (reference sequence). The CDR3 is 14 amino acids. V lost 0 bases to trimming and J lost 4 bases, with 9 bases between them. Here the CDR3 DNA reads TGTGCCTGGAGTGTACTTGGGGGCACCGGGGAGCTGTTTTTT. It is translated as CAWSVLGGTGELFF.

This clone showed up just once. This chain connects TRBV5-1 to TRBJ2-3; D is uncertain. The CDR3 has 16 amino acids. Germline V lookup: CDR1 SGHRS, CDR2 YFSETQ. V was trimmed by 1 base and J by 6 bases, leaving 18 bases between them. The CDR3 loop reads CASSLSGALLGDTQYF. As DNA, the CDR3 is TGCGCCAGCAGCTTGAGTGGAGCCTTGCTCGGGGATACGCAGTATTTT.

The gene calls are TRBV7-9 and TRBJ2-1; D is uncertain. Per germline, CDR1 SEHNR and CDR2 FQNEAQ (reference sequence). There are 18 residues in the CDR3. V gave up 4 bases and J gave up 0 bases, with 19 bases separating them. As DNA, the CDR3 is TGTGCCAGCAGCTCCTGGAAGCCGGACCTAAACTCCTACAATGAGCAGTTCTTC. Translated: CASSSWKPDLNSYNEQFF.